The 14 T cell receptor beta chains reported below all come from one sample, sequenced in a study of cytomegalovirus exposure and HLA in healthy donors. PCR involved 60 Vbeta and 13 Jbeta primers. Clones were read by immunoSEQ multiplex PCR, and TCRdb kept only the in-frame ones, dropping some. The sample lists 130,000 or so clones, roughly 80% occurring once. Material for sequencing was PBMCs. The origin of the receptors is a female donor in good health and CMV-seronegative.

The sample holds a few counts of this clone. The rearrangement links TRBV5-1 to TRBJ1-1; tentatively, D is TRBD1 (6 bases). The CDR3 sequence is 14 residues long. V was pared by 0 bases and J by 8 bases, with 14 bases between. The germline V gene encodes CDR1 SGHRS and CDR2 YFSETQ. This chain's CDR3 is CASSLGTGTLEAFF. As DNA, the CDR3 is TGCGCCAGCAGCTTGGGAACAGGGACCCTAGAAGCTTTCTTT.

This clone was found a few times. The V call is TRBV4-1, the J call TRBJ2-7, with D maybe TRBD2 (5 bases). CDR3 length equals 15 residues. V was trimmed by 0 bases and J by 1 base, leaving 10 bases between them. CDR1 and CDR2 (germline): MGHRA, YSYEKL. The CDR3 DNA reads TGCGCCAGCAGCCAAGATCGGGGTCGATCCTACGAGCAGTACTTC. It translates to CASSQDRGRSYEQYF.

The gene calls are TRBV10-3 and TRBJ2-2, with D possibly being TRBD2 (6 bases). The CDR3 spans 13 residues. Germline values: CDR1 ENHRY, CDR2 SYGVKD. Trimming removed 8 bases from V and 7 bases from J, with 14 bases in between. The CDR3 sequence is CAIQSREDGELFF. The CDR3 nucleotides are TGTGCCATCCAGTCCAGGGAGGACGGGGAGCTGTTTTTT.

The rearrangement links TRBV28 to TRBJ2-7; 7 bases agree with TRBD2. V lost 6 bases and J lost 1; bases outside the gene matches: 15. This CDR3 spans 17 amino acids. The germline V gene encodes CDR1 MDHEN and CDR2 SYDVKM. The DNA for the CDR3 is TGTGCCAGCAGCTACCCACGAGCGGGACTGACATCCTACGAGCAGTACTTC. It codes for CASSYPRAGLTSYEQYF.

The table lists this clone with a count of one. The V and J genes are TRBV27 and TRBJ1-5; TRBD1 aligns across 8 bases. CDR3 length equals 13 residues. From germline, CDR1 is MNHEY and CDR2 SMNVEV (reference sequence). J was trimmed by 7 bases and V by 6 bases; bases with no gene match: 5. CDR3 residues: CASRGQGAQPQHF. The CDR3 coding sequence is TGTGCCAGCAGAGGACAGGGTGCCCAGCCCCAGCATTTT.

This clone was recorded a few times. CDR3 loop: CASIRERSYTEAFF. For the CDR3, the DNA is TGTGCCAGCATCCGGGAGAGGTCCTATACTGAAGCTTTCTTT. V is TRBV2 and J is TRBJ1-1; no clear D gene. This CDR3 comprises 14 residues. Looked up from germline, CDR1 is SNHLY and CDR2 is FYNNEI. The V gene lost 7 bases and the J gene lost 5 bases, with 17 bases spanning the gap.

This chain connects TRBV5-5 to TRBJ2-5; the match to TRBD1 covers 9 bases. Trimming at V came to 4 bases and at J to 3 bases, leaving 7 bases not matched to a gene. This CDR3 comprises 15 residues. CDR1 SGHKS and CDR2 YYEKEE come from the germline V gene (reference sequence). The CDR3: CASSPVTGGEETQYF. The CDR3 bases are TGTGCCAGCAGCCCGGTGACAGGGGGAGAAGAGACCCAGTACTTC.

This clone was observed a single time. The chain has TRBV15 and TRBJ2-5; TRBD2 matches at 7 bases. Germline CDR1 and CDR2: LNHNV and YYDKDF (reference sequence). The CDR3 is 14 amino acids. The V segment lost 1 base and the J segment 3 bases; nucleotides outside the gene matches: 2. This CDR3 is CATSRGGGKETQYF. The CDR3 DNA follows: TGTGCCACCAGCAGAGGGGGGGGGAAAGAGACCCAGTACTTC.

The chain uses TRBV7-3 and TRBJ2-7; 10 bases agree with TRBD1. The CDR3 has 15 residues. From germline, CDR1 is SGHTA and CDR2 FQGTGA. V lost 5 bases and J lost 0; bases outside the gene matches: 4. The DNA of the CDR3 is TGTGCCAGCAGCCCGACAGGGGGCAACTCCTACGAGCAGTACTTC. This codes for CASSPTGGNSYEQYF.

J is TRBJ1-1 and V is TRBV28, with 8 nucleotides matching TRBD1. V trimming: 3 bases; J trimming: 5 bases; junction bases outside the gene matches: 5. The CDR3 sequence is 14 residues long. In germline, CDR1 is MDHEN, CDR2 SYDVKM. The CDR3 is CASSLQGATTEAFF. CDR3 nucleotides: TGTGCCAGCAGTTTGCAGGGGGCGACAACTGAAGCTTTCTTT. The variable domain in full, completed from reference TRBV28 and TRBJ1-1, reads DVKVTQSSRYLVKRTGEKVFLECVQDMDHENMFWYRQDPGLGLRLIYFSYDVKMKEKGDIPEGYSVSREKKERFSLILESASTNQTSMYLCASSLQGATTEAFFGQGTRLTVV.

The chain uses TRBV28 and TRBJ1-1, with unresolved D. This CDR3 is 15 amino acids long. Germline loops: CDR1 MDHEN, CDR2 SYDVKM. With 3 bases removed from V and 1 base from J, the gap between germline ends came to 12 bases. This CDR3 reads CASSFNPGGNTEAFF. CDR3 nucleotides: TGTGCCAGCAGTTTTAATCCGGGAGGGAACACTGAAGCTTTCTTT.

The DNA for the CDR3 is TGCGCCAGCAGCTTGGGTTATATCGGCTACGAGCAGTACTTC. Its translation: CASSLGYIGYEQYF. V gene TRBV5-1 combines with J gene TRBJ2-7; D ambiguous. The germline V gene has CDR1 SGHRS and CDR2 YFSETQ. Between the trimmed V and J ends, which lost 0 bases and 3 bases, there was a span of 10 bases. This CDR3 contains 14 residues.

V gene TRBV19 combines with J gene TRBJ1-5; D remains ambiguous. V was trimmed by 6 bases and J by 3 bases, leaving 6 bases between them. The CDR3 spans 12 residues. Germline lookup yields CDR1 LNHDA and CDR2 SQIVND (reference sequence). CDR3 in amino acids: CASREFNQPQHF. Written as DNA, the CDR3 is TGTGCCAGTAGGGAGTTCAATCAGCCCCAGCATTTT.

The chain carries TRBV5-4 and TRBJ2-7, with 8 bases matching TRBD1. Losses at the gene ends were 4 bases for V and 5 bases for J; bases not matched to a gene: 11. CDR1 is SGHNT and CDR2 is YYREEE in the germline V gene (reference sequence). CDR3 length: 15 residues. CDR3 bases: TGTGCCAGCAGCGGCGGGCGACAGGGGACCCACGAGCAGTACTTC. Translation: CASSGGRQGTHEQYF.